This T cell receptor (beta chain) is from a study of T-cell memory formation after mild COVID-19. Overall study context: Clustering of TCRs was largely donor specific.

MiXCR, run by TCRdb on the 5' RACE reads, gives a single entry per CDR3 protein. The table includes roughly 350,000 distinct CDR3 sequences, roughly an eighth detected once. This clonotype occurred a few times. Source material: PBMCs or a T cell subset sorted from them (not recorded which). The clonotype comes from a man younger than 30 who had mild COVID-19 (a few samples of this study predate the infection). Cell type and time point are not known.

CDR3 DNA sequence: TGCAGTGCTAGCCGCGGCAGGGGTTCGAACAACGAGCAGTACTTC. It encodes CSASRGRGSNNEQYF. The chain recombines TRBV20-1 with TRBJ2-7, with a possible D match to TRBD1 (6 bases). Trimming pared 3 bases from V and 5 bases from J, leaving 20 bases between. Germline values: CDR1 DFQATT, CDR2 SNEGSKA (reference sequence). CDR3 length: 15 residues.